This TCR beta chain was sequenced for a study of OX40 agonist ivuxolimab in advanced cancers. Background on the study: Patients undergoing dose escalation presented with hepatocellular carcinoma, melanoma, renal cell or head and neck cancer. Partial responses occurred in three patients (one hepatocellular carcinoma, two cutaneous melanoma). Findings and limits, study-wide: Clonal expansion was seen in CD4+ and CD8+ blood T cells by week 6 at 0.1 to 3.0 mg/kg. Normalized T-cell clonal expansion was also low in some nonresponders.

About this clone: The target antigen is unknown.

This CDR3 has 13 residues. Germline CDR1 and CDR2: LNHDA and SQIVND (reference sequence). Trimming took 3 bases from V and 7 from J, leaving 10 bases between them. Sequencing was performed with immunoSEQ multiplex PCR; in TCRdb, only in-frame clones are kept and a portion is missing. This repertoire shows about 58,000 clones, roughly 80% found once; its top ten account for 3.4%. This sample comprised CD4+ or CD8+ T cells sorted from blood, obtained in a trial of the OX40 agonist ivuxolimab. The TCR originated in an adult with an advanced solid tumor such as melanoma, head and neck, liver or kidney cancer. V is TRBV19 and J is TRBJ1-5, with D hard to call. CDR3 bases: TGTGCCAGTAGTATTGGAGGGATGCAGCCCCAGCATTTT. Its protein product is CASSIGGMQPQHF.